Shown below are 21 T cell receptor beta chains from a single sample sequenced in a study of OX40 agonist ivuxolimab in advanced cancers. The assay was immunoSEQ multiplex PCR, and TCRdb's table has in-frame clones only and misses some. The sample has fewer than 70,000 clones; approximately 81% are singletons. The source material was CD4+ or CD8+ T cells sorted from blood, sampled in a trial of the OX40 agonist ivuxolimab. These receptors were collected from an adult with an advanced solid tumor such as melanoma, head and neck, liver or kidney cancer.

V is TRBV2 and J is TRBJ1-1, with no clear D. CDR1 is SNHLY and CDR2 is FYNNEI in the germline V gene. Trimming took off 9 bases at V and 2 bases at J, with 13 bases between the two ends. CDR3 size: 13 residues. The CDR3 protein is CASTPGFNTEAFF. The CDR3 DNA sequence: TGTGCCAGTACCCCCGGATTCAACACTGAAGCTTTCTTT.

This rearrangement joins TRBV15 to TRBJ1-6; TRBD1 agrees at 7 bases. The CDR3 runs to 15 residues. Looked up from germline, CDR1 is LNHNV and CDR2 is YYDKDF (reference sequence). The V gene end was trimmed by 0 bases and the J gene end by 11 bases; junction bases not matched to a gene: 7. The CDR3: CATSRDLTGVAPLHF. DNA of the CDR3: TGTGCCACCAGCAGAGATTTAACAGGGGTGGCACCCCTCCACTTT.

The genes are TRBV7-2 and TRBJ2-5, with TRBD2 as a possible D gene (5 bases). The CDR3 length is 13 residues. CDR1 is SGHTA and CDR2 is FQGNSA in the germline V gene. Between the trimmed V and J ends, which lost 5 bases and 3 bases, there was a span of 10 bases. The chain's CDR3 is CASSDYSKETQYF. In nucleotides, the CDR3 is TGTGCCAGCAGCGACTACAGCAAAGAGACCCAGTACTTC.

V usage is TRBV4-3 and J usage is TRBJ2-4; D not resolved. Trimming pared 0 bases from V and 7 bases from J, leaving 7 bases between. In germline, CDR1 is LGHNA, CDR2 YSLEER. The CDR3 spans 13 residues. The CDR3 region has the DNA TGCGCCAGCAGCCAAGAGTGGCAGAACATTCAGTACTTC. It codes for CASSQEWQNIQYF.

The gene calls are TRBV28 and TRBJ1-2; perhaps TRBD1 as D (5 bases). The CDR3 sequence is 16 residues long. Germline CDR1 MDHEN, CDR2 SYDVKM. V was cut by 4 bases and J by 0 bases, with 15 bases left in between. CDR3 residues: CASSYGGTEANYGYTF. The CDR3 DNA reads TGTGCCAGCAGTTACGGCGGGACGGAAGCTAACTATGGCTACACCTTC.

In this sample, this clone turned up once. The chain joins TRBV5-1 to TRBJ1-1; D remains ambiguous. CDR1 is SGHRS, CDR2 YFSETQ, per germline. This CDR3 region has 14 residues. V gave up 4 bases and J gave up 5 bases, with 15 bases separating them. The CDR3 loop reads CASSPQDLRTEAFF. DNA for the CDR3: TGCGCCAGCAGCCCGCAGGACCTCCGAACTGAAGCTTTCTTT.

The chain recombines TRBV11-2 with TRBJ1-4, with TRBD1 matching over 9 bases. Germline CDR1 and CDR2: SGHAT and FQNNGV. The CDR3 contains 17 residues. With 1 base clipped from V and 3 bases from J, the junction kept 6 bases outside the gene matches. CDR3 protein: CASSLGTGGLANEKLFF. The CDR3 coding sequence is TGTGCCAGCAGCTTAGGAACAGGGGGCTTGGCTAATGAAAAACTGTTTTTT. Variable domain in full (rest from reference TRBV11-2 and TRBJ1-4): EAGVAQSPRYKIIEKRQSVAFWCNPISGHATLYWYQQILGQGPKLLIQFQNNGVVDDSQLPKDRFSAERLKGVDSTLKIQPAKLEDSAVYLCASSLGTGGLANEKLFFGSGTQLSVL.

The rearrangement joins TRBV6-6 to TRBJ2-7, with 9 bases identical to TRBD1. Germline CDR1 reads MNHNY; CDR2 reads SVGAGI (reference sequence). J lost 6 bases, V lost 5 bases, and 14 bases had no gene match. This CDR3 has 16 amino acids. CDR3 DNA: TGTGCCAGCAGTCCTACGGTTGGGACAGGGCTGGGCGAGCAGTACTTC. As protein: CASSPTVGTGLGEQYF.

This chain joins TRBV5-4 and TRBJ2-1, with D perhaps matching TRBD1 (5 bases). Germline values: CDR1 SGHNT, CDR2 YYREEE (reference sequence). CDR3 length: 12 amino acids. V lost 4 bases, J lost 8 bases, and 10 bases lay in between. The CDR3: CASSARTHEQFF. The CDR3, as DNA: TGTGCCAGCAGCGCACGGACACATGAGCAGTTCTTC.

The CDR3 loop reads CASSRGTGPNTEAFF. For the CDR3, the DNA is TGCGCCAGCAGCAGAGGAACGGGGCCGAACACTGAAGCTTTCTTT. This chain connects TRBV5-1 to TRBJ1-1; tentatively, D is TRBD1 (5 bases). The CDR3 has 15 residues. Germline V gives CDR1 SGHRS, CDR2 YFSETQ. The V gene lost 4 bases and the J gene lost 1 base, with 14 bases spanning the gap.

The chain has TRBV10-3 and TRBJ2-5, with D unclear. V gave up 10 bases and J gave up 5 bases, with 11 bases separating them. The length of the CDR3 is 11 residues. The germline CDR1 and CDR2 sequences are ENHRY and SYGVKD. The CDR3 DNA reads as TGTGCCACTACAGCTGGGGAGACCCAGTACTTC. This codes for CATTAGETQYF.

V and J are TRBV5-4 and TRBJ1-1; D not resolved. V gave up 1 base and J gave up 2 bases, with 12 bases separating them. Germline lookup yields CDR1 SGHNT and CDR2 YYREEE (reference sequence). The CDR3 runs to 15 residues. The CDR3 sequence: CASSLNSKPNTEAFF. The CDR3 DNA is TGTGCCAGCAGCTTGAATAGCAAGCCTAACACTGAAGCTTTCTTT. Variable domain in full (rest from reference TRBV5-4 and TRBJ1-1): ETGVTQSPTHLIKTRGQQVTLRCSSQSGHNTVSWYQQALGQGPQFIFQYYREEENGRGNFPPRFSGLQFPNYSSELNVNALELDDSALYLCASSLNSKPNTEAFFGQGTRLTVV.

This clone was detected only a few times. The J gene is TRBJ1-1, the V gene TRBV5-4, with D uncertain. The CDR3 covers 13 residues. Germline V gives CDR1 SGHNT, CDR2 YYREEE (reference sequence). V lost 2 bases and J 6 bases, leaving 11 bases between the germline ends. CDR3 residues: CASSFPDAAEAFF. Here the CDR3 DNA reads TGTGCCAGCAGCTTTCCAGACGCCGCTGAAGCTTTCTTT. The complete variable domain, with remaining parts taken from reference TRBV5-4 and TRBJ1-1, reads ETGVTQSPTHLIKTRGQQVTLRCSSQSGHNTVSWYQQALGQGPQFIFQYYREEENGRGNFPPRFSGLQFPNYSSELNVNALELDDSALYLCASSFPDAAEAFFGQGTRLTVV.

DNA of the CDR3: TGTGCCATCAGGAGGACTAGCGGGGGAAACTACGAGCAGTACTTC. This encodes CAIRRTSGGNYEQYF. V gene TRBV10-3 combines with J gene TRBJ2-7; the match to TRBD2 covers 13 bases. V was clipped by 6 bases and J by 3 bases; unmatched bases: 5. There are 15 residues in the CDR3. Germline V gives CDR1 ENHRY, CDR2 SYGVKD.

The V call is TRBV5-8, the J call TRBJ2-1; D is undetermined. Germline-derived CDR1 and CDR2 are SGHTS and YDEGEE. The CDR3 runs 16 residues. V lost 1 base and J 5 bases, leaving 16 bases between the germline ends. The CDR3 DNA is TGTGCCAGCAGCTTGTTGGCAGATAAGTTCAACAATGAGCAGTTCTTC. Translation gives CASSLLADKFNNEQFF.

The CDR3 is CASGEMGRKLGELFF. Written as DNA, the CDR3 is TGTGCCAGCGGAGAAATGGGACGGAAACTCGGGGAGCTGTTTTTT. The chain uses TRBV6-1 and TRBJ2-2; D is tentatively TRBD1 or TRBD2 (5 bases each). CDR3 length: 15 residues. Germline V gives CDR1 MNHNS, CDR2 SASEGT. The ends were cut back, 8 bases at V and 7 bases at J, with 20 bases in the middle.

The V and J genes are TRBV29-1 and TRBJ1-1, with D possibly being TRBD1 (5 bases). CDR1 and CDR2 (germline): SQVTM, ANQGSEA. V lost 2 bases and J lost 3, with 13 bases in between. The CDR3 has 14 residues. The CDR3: CSVERRGEDTEAFF. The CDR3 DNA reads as TGCAGCGTTGAAAGACGAGGGGAGGACACTGAAGCTTTCTTT.

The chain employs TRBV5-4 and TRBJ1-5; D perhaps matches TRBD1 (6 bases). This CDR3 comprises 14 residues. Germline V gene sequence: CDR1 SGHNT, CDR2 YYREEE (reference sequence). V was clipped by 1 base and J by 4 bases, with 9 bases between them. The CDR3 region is CASSLLGANQPQHF. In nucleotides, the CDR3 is TGTGCCAGCAGCTTGCTGGGGGCAAATCAGCCCCAGCATTTT. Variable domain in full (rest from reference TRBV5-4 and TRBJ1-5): ETGVTQSPTHLIKTRGQQVTLRCSSQSGHNTVSWYQQALGQGPQFIFQYYREEENGRGNFPPRFSGLQFPNYSSELNVNALELDDSALYLCASSLLGANQPQHFGDGTRLSIL.

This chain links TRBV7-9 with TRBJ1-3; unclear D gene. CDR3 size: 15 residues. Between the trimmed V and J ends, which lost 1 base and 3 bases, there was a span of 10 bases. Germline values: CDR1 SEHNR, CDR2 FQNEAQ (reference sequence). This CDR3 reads CASSLDTGYGNTIYF. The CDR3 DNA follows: TGTGCCAGCAGCTTAGATACTGGGTATGGAAACACCATATATTTT.

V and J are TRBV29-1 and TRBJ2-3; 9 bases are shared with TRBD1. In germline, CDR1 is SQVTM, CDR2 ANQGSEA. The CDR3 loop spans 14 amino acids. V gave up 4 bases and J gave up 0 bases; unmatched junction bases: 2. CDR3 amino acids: CSVVQGASTDTQYF. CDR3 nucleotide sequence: TGCAGCGTTGTACAGGGGGCTAGCACAGATACGCAGTATTTT.

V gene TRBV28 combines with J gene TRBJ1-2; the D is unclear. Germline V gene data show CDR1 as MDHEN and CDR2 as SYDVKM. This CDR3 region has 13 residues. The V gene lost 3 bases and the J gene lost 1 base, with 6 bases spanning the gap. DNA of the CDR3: TGTGCCAGCAGTTTGTGGGGTAACTATGGCTACACCTTC. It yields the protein CASSLWGNYGYTF.